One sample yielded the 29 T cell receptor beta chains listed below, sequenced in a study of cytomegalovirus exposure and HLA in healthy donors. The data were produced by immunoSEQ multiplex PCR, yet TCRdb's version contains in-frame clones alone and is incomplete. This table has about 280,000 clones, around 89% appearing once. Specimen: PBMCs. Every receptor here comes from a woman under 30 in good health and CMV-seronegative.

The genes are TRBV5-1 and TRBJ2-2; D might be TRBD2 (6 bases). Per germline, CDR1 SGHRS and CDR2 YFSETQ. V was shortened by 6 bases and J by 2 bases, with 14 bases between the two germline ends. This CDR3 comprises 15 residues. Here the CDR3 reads CASKDGGINTGELFF. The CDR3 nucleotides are TGCGCCAGCAAAGACGGGGGTATCAACACCGGGGAGCTGTTTTTT.

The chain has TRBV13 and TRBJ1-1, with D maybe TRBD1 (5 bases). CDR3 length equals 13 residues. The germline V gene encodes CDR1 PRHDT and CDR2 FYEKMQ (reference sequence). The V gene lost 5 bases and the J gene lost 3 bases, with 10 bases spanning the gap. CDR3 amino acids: CASSPGVHTEAFF. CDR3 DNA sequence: TGTGCCAGCAGCCCGGGGGTTCACACTGAAGCTTTCTTT.

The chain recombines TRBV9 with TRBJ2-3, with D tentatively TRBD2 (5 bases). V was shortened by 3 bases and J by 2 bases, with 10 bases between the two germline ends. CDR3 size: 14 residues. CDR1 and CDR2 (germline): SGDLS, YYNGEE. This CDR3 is CASSASGNTDTQYF. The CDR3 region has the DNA TGTGCCAGCAGCGCAAGCGGAAACACAGATACGCAGTATTTT.

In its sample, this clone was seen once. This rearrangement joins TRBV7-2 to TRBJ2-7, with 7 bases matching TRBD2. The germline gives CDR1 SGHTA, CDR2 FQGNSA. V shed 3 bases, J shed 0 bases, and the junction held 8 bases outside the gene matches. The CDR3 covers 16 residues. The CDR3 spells CASSFLPSGLSYEQYF. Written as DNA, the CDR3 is TGTGCCAGCAGCTTCCTCCCTAGCGGACTCTCCTACGAGCAGTACTTC. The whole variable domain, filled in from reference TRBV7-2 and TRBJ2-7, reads GAGVSQSPSNKVTEKGKDVELRCDPISGHTALYWYRQSLGQGLEFLIYFQGNSAPDKSGLPSDRFSAERTGGSVSTLTIQRTQQEDSAVYLCASSFLPSGLSYEQYFGPGTRLTVT.

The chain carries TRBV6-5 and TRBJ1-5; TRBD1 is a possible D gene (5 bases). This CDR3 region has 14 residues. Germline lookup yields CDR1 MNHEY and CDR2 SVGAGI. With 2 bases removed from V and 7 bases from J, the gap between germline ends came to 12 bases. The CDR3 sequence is CASSYDSPTQPQHF. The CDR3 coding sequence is TGTGCCAGCAGTTACGACAGTCCCACGCAGCCCCAGCATTTT.

The chain's CDR3 is CASSPSGRDSYEQYF. The CDR3 DNA follows: TGTGCCAGCAGCCCTAGCGGGAGAGACTCCTACGAGCAGTACTTC. This chain uses TRBV9 with TRBJ2-7; TRBD2 agrees at 10 bases. The J segment lost 0 bases and the V segment lost 4 bases, leaving 4 bases of the junction unmatched. The CDR3 is 15 amino acids. Germline CDR1 SGDLS, CDR2 YYNGEE.

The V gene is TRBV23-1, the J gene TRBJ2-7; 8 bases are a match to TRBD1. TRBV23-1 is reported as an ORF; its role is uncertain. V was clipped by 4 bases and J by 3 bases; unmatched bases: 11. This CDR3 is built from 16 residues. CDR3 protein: CASSRQTRGLDYEQYF. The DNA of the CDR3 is TGCGCCAGCAGTCGTCAGACCAGGGGGCTCGACTACGAGCAGTACTTC.

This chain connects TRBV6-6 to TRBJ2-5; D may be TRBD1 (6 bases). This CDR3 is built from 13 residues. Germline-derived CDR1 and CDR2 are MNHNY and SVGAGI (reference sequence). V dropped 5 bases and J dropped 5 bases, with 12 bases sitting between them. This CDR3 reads CASSPQRGETQYF. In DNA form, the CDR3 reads TGTGCCAGCAGTCCCCAGAGGGGGGAGACCCAGTACTTC.

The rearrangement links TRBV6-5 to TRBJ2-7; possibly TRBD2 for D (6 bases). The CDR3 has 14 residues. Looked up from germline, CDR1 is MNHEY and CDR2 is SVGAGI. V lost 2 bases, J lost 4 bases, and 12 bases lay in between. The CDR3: CASSYTGSPYEQYF. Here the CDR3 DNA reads TGTGCCAGCAGTTACACCGGGAGTCCTTACGAGCAGTACTTC.

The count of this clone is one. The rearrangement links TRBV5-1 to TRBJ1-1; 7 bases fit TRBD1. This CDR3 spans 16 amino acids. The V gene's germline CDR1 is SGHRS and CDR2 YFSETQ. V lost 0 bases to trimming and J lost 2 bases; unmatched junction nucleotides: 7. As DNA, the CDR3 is TGCGCCAGCAGCTTGGAAACGGGACAGAGAAACACTGAAGCTTTCTTT. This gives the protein CASSLETGQRNTEAFF.

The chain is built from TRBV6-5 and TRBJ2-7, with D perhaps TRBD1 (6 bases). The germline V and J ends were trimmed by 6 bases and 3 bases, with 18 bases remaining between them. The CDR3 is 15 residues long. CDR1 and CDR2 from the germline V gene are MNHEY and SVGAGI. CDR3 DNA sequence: TGTGCCAGCAGCTGGACCGGGACAACCGGCTACGAGCAGTACTTC. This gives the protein CASSWTGTTGYEQYF.

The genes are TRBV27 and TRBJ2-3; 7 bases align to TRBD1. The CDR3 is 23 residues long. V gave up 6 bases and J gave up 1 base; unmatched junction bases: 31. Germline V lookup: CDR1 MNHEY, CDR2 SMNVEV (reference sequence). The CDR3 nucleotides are TGTGCCAGCAGAAGACAGGGCGTTGGAGTGGGTGCAAACCAACGGTTGGGCACAGATACGCAGTATTTT. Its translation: CASRRQGVGVGANQRLGTDTQYF.

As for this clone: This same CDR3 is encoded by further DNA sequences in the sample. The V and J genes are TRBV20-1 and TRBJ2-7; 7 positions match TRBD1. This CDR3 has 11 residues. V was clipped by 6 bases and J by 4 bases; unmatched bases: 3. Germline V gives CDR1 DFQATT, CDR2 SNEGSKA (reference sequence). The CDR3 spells CSARQGYEQYF. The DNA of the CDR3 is TGCAGTGCCAGACAGGGATACGAGCAGTACTTC.

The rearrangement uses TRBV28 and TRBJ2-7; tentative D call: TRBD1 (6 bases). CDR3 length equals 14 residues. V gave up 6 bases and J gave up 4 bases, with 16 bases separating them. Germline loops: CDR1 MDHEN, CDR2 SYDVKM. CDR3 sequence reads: CASRKTGSGYEQYF. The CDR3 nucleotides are TGTGCCAGCAGGAAAACAGGGTCTGGGTACGAGCAGTACTTC.

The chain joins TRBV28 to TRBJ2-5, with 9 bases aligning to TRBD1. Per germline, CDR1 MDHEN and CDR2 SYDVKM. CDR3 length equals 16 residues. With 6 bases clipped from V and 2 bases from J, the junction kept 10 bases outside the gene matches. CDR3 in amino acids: CASRPNRGRFQETQYF. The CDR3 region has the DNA TGTGCCAGCAGACCTAACAGGGGGCGATTTCAAGAGACCCAGTACTTC.

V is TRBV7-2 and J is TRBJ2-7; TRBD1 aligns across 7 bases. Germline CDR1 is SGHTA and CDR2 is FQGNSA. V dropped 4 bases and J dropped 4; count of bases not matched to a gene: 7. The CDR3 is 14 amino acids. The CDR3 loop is CASSSGTAWYEQYF. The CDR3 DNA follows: TGTGCCAGCAGCTCCGGGACAGCGTGGTACGAGCAGTACTTC.

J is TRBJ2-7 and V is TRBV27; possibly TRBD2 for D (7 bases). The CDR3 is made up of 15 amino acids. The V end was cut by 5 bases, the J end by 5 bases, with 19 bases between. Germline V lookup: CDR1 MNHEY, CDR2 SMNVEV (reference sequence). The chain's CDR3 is CASSRGAGSLHEQYF. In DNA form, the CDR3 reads TGTGCCAGCAGTCGGGGGGCGGGATCCCTCCACGAGCAGTACTTC.

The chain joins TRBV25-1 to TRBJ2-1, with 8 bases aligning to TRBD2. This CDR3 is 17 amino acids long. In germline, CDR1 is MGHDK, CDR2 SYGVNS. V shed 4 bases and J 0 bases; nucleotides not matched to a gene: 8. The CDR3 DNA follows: TGTGCCAGCAGTGTCGTCTTAGCGGGACGCTCCTACAATGAGCAGTTCTTC. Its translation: CASSVVLAGRSYNEQFF. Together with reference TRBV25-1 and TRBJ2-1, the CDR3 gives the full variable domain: EADIYQTPRYLVIGTGKKITLECSQTMGHDKMYWYQQDPGMELHLIHYSYGVNSTEKGDLSSESTVSRIRTEHFPLTLESARPSHTSQYLCASSVVLAGRSYNEQFFGPGTRLTVL.

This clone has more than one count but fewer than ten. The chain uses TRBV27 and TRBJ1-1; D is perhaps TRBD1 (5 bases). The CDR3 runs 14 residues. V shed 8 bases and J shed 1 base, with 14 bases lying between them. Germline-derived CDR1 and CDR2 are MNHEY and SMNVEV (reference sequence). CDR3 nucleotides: TGTGCCAGCCGATCCCCAAGGGGGAACACTGAAGCTTTCTTT. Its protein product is CASRSPRGNTEAFF.

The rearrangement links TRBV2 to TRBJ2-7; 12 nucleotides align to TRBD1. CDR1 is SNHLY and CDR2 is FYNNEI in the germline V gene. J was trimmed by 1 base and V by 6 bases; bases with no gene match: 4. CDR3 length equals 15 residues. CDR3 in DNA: TGTGCCAGCAGGGGACAGGGGGCGACATCCTACGAGCAGTACTTC. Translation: CASRGQGATSYEQYF.

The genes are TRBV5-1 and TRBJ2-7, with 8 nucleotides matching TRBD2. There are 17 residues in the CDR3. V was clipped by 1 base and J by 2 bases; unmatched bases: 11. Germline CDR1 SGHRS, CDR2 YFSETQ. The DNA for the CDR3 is TGCGCCAGCAGCTTGTGGGGGAATAGCGGGAAAACCTACGAGCAGTACTTC. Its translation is CASSLWGNSGKTYEQYF.

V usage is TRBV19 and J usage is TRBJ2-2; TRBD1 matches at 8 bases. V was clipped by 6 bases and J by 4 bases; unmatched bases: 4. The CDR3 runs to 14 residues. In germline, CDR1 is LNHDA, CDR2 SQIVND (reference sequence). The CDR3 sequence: CASRKDRVTGELFF. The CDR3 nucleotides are TGTGCCAGTAGGAAGGACAGGGTCACCGGGGAGCTGTTTTTT.

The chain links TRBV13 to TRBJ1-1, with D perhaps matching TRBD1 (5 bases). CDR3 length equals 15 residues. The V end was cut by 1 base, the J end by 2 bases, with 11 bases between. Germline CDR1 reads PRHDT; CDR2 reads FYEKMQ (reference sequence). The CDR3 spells CASSLVLQENTEAFF. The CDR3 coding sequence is TGTGCCAGCAGCTTAGTGCTACAGGAAAACACTGAAGCTTTCTTT.

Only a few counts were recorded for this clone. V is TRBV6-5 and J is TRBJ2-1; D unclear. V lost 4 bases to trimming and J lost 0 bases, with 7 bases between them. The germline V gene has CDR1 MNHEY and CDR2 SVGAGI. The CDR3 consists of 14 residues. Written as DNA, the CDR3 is TGTGCCAGCAGTTTGAGGAGCTCCTACAATGAGCAGTTCTTC. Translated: CASSLRSSYNEQFF.

The CDR3 nucleotides are TGCGCCAGCAGCCACGGACTAGCGGGATTGAGCGGGGAGCTGTTTTTT. It translates to CASSHGLAGLSGELFF. The chain links TRBV4-1 to TRBJ2-2, with 12 bases that match TRBD2. The germline V gene has CDR1 MGHRA and CDR2 YSYEKL. The length of the CDR3 is 16 residues. J gave up 7 bases and V 3 bases, and 6 bases lay outside the gene matches.

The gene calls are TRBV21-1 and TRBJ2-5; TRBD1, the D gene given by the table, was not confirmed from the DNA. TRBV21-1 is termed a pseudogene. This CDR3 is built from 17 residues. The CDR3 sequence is CASSKRQGALTQETQYF. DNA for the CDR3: TGTGCCAGCAGCAAACGGCAGGGGGCCCTTACCCAAGAGACCCAGTACTTC.

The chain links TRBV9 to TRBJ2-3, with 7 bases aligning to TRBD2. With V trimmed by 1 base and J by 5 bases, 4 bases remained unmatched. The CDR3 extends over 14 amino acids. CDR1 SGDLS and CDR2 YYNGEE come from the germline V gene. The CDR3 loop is CASSVRGSGDTQYF. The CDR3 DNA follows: TGTGCCAGCAGCGTACGCGGGAGTGGAGATACGCAGTATTTT. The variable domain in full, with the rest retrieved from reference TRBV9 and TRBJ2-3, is DSGVTQTPKHLITATGQRVTLRCSPRSGDLSVYWYQQSLDQGLQFLIQYYNGEERAKGNILERFSAQQFPDLHSELNLSSLELGDSALYFCASSVRGSGDTQYFGPGTRLTVL.

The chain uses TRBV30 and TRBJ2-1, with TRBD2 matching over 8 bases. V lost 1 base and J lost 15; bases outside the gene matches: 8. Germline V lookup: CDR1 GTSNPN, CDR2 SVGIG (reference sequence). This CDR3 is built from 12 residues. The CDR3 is CAWSASGRRVFF. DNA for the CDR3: TGTGCCTGGAGTGCCAGCGGGAGACGCGTGTTCTTC.

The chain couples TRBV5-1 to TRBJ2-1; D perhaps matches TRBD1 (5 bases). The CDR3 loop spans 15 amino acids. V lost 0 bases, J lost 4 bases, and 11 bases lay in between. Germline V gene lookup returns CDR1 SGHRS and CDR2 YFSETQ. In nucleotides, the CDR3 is TGCGCCAGCAGCTTGGCTAGGGGCGAGTACAATGAGCAGTTCTTC. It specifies CASSLARGEYNEQFF.